This T cell receptor (beta chain) was obtained from a study of response to subunit inactivated influenza vaccine. V lost 4 bases, J lost 5 bases, and 15 bases lay in between. CDR3 size: 15 residues. Germline values: CDR1 KGHDR, CDR2 SFDVKD. TCRdb independently ran MiXCR on the RT-PCR reads; one entry per CDR3 protein. The sample contains around 570,000 distinct CDR3 sequences, roughly 12% of which appear only once. The data were also submitted as part of a second study, on T cells expressing NK-cell markers. This second study notes: For TCR beta, cDNA was produced by 5'RACE template switching with UMIs. Repertoires of TCR beta were obtained from T cells sorted as CD3+CD56+NKG2C+, CD3+CD56+NKG2C- and CD3+CD56-NKG2C+. Among the experiments, several used an anti-gamma-delta TCR antibody to restrict sorting to alpha-beta TCR T cells.

J is TRBJ2-3 and V is TRBV24-1; D is unclear. The sample in question was PBMCs from blood, obtained on the day of vaccination. This TCR was sampled from a man aged 50 to 60 who received an inactivated influenza vaccine. The CDR3 bases are TGTGCCACCAGTGACCTGACGGCTAAGGAAGATACGCAGTATTTT. Its translation: CATSDLTAKEDTQYF.